The rows below give T cell receptor beta chains drawn from one sample of a study of T cell repertoires in cytomegalovirus infection. TCRdb reanalysed the reads using MiXCR and keeps one entry per CDR3 protein. The sample holds some 180,000 distinct CDR3 sequences, about 21% seen once. Sequenced sample: PBMCs. Receptors were obtained from a human donor in good health (CMV status not recorded). Some clones in this sample may be carry-over from other donors' samples. Both conserved end residues are part of each CDR3. Fields, in order: D gene, clone size, J gene, V gene, CDR3 DNA, CDR3 protein. The D gene is left open where the match is weak. Where a row states a size, it is once, few, many or the class of an expanded clone; other rows omit it.

TRBD2	few	TRBJ2-1	TRBV12-3/TRBV12-4	TGTGCCAGCAGCCTCAGCGGGGGGAGTGGAAATGAGCAGTTCTTC	CASSLSGGSGNEQFF
-	many	TRBJ2-4	TRBV20-1	TGCAGTGCTAGAGATCCCGGGGGCCAGGCCAAAAACATTCAGTACTTC	CSARDPGGQAKNIQYF
-	few	TRBJ2-7	TRBV7-3	TGTGCCAGCAGCCAAGCGACAGGCCTCTCCTACGAGCAGTACTTC	CASSQATGLSYEQYF
-	-	TRBJ2-7	TRBV6-6	TGTGCCAGCAGTGAGGCCTATAGGGGCGAGCAGTACTTC	CASSEAYRGEQYF
TRBD2	-	TRBJ2-1	TRBV19	TGTGCCAGTAGTAATCGGGGGGTCTATACCTACAATGAGCAGTTCTTC	CASSNRGVYTYNEQFF
TRBD1	few	TRBJ2-2	TRBV12-3/TRBV12-4	TGTGCCAGCAACCAAAGACCGGGACAGGGAATTTCCGGGGAGCTGTTTTTT	CASNQRPGQGISGELFF
-	-	TRBJ2-5	TRBV28	TGTGCCAGCAGGTACCGGGACGGGGAGACCCAGTACTTC	CASRYRDGETQYF
-	few	TRBJ2-3	TRBV15	TGTGCCACCAGCAGAGATCCAGCAGATACGCAGTATTTT	CATSRDPADTQYF
-	many	TRBJ2-5	TRBV27	TGTGCCAGCAGCCAACTTGGAGGGCCCCAAGAGACCCAGTACTTC	CASSQLGGPQETQYF
-	many	TRBJ1-2	TRBV7-9	TGTGCCAGCAGCCAAGGGAGTAACTATGGCTACACCTTC	CASSQGSNYGYTF
-	few	TRBJ1-1	TRBV20-1	TGCAGTACCCTTCATGGCACTGAAGCTTTCTTT	CSTLHGTEAFF
TRBD2	-	TRBJ2-1	TRBV7-3	TGTGCCAGCAGCTTAACCGGGACTAGCGGGAGTAAGTCCTACAATGAGCAGTTCTTC	CASSLTGTSGSKSYNEQFF
-	few	TRBJ2-2	TRBV7-9	TGTGCCAGCAGCCAGGCGGCGGGGATCACCGGGGAGCTGTTTTTT	CASSQAAGITGELFF
-	-	TRBJ1-2	TRBV28	TGTGCCAGCAGAATGCCAACCGGGTATGGCTACACCTTC	CASRMPTGYGYTF
-	-	TRBJ2-1	TRBV10-3	TGTGCCATCAGAGCGATGGGAAGATACAATGAGCAGTTCTTC	CAIRAMGRYNEQFF
TRBD1	-	TRBJ2-6	TRBV28	TGTGCCAGCACCTTAGGACAGGGGGCCCGCGGCTCTGGGGCCAACGTCCTGACTTTC	CASTLGQGARGSGANVLTF
-	few	TRBJ1-1	TRBV10-3	TGTGCCATCAGTGGACAAGGAGGGAACACTGAAGCTTTCTTT	CAISGQGGNTEAFF
-	-	TRBJ2-7	TRBV28	TGTGCCAGCAGTTTGTGGGCAGGGGCTTCGTACGAGCAGTACTTC	CASSLWAGASYEQYF
-	-	TRBJ1-4	TRBV6-5	TGTGCCAGCAGTTACGCCCTAGCGAAAGAAAAACTGTTTTTT	CASSYALAKEKLFF
-	-	TRBJ1-1	TRBV4-1	TGCGCCAGCAGCCAAGATGACCAGGGAGGTACTGAAGCTTTCTTT	CASSQDDQGGTEAFF
-	many	TRBJ1-6	TRBV6-1	TGTGCCAGCAGTGAACGGAGAGATAATTCACCCCTCCACTTT	CASSERRDNSPLHF
-	few	TRBJ2-3	TRBV11-3	TGTGCCAGCAGCTCAAGGGAGAGCAGTCCGCAGTATTTT	CASSSRESSPQYF
TRBD2	many	TRBJ2-1	TRBV11-2	TGTGCCAGCAGCGGATGGACTAGCGGTGACTACAATGAGCAGTTCTTC	CASSGWTSGDYNEQFF